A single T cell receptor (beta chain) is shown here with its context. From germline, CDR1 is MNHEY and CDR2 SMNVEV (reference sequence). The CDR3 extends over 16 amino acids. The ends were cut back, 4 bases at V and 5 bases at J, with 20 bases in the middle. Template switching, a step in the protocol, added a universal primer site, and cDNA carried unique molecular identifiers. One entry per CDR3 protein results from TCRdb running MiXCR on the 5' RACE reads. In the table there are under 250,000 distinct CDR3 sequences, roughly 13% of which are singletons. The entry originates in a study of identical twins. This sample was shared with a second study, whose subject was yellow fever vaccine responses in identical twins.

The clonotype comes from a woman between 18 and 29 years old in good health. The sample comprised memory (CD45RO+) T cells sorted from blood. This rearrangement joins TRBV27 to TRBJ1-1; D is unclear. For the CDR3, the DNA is TGTGCCAGCAGTTATTCGAAAACGGGGATGGGGACTGAAGCTTTCTTT. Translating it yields CASSYSKTGMGTEAFF.